What follows are 22 T cell receptor beta chains derived from one specimen sequenced in a study of blood T cell repertoires in COVID-19 (TCRdb year 2020). The protocol used for the library was the immunoSEQ multiplex PCR assay. As stored in TCRdb, this immuneACCESS dataset retains in-frame rearrangements with V and J assigned. A fraction of the clones does not appear; measured against another copy, unresolved V genes explain less than half of the discrepancy, and the remainder lacks a known reason. This sample holds 130,000 to 150,000 clones; more than 65% were observed only once. Roughly 13% of the sample comes from the top ten. Sample: peripheral blood. All receptors come from a man at least 80 years old with acute or convalescent COVID-19.

The table lists this clone with a count of one. This chain uses TRBV5-6 with TRBJ1-4; weak D call: TRBD1 (6 bases). CDR3 length equals 13 residues. V was trimmed by 4 bases and J by 5 bases, leaving 9 bases between them. From germline, CDR1 is SGHDT and CDR2 YYEEEE. This CDR3 is CASSRTVNEKLFF. Here the CDR3 DNA reads TGTGCCAGCAGCCGGACAGTGAATGAAAAACTGTTTTTT.

This clone has just a few counts. This chain joins TRBV24-1 and TRBJ2-7; D ambiguous. Germline loops: CDR1 KGHDR, CDR2 SFDVKD. The CDR3 is made up of 13 amino acids. The V end lost 3 bases, the J end lost 4 bases, and 9 bases lay between the germline ends. The DNA of the CDR3 is TGTGCCACCAGTGATACGGTCTCGTACGAGCAGTACTTC. It specifies CATSDTVSYEQYF.

The rearrangement joins TRBV28 to TRBJ1-2; the match to TRBD1 covers 8 bases. The trim removed 8 bases at V and 4 bases at J, leaving 6 bases unmatched. The CDR3 spans 13 residues. Germline CDR1 is MDHEN and CDR2 is SYDVKM. In DNA, the CDR3 is TGTGCCAGCGAACAGGGGGGCTCCTATGGCTACACCTTC. Translated, it gives CASEQGGSYGYTF.

This clone has just one count. The chain carries TRBV9 and TRBJ1-2; TRBD1 is a possible D gene (5 bases). Trimming took 0 bases from V and 13 from J, leaving 13 bases between them. The CDR3 runs to 12 residues. Germline values: CDR1 SGDLS, CDR2 YYNGEE. The CDR3 DNA follows: TGTGCCAGCAGCGTAGAAGGGGCCGCTGGCACCTTC. Translation: CASSVEGAAGTF.

The chain couples TRBV7-2 to TRBJ2-7, with 10 bases identical to TRBD2. CDR1 SGHTA and CDR2 FQGNSA come from the germline V gene. V lost 6 bases and J lost 5; bases outside the gene matches: 4. There are 13 residues in the CDR3. CDR3 sequence: CASRAGTSDEQYF. CDR3 nucleotides: TGTGCCAGCAGGGCCGGGACTAGCGACGAGCAGTACTTC.

The chain employs TRBV11-2 and TRBJ1-1; 7 positions agree with TRBD1. Germline trimming cut 1 base from V and 10 bases from J; bases unmatched to any gene: 12. The CDR3 loop spans 15 amino acids. The germline CDR1 and CDR2 sequences are SGHAT and FQNNGV. CDR3 amino acids: CASSLAGGPLNRAFF. The CDR3 DNA reads as TGTGCCAGCAGCTTAGCAGGGGGGCCATTGAATCGAGCTTTCTTT.

This rearrangement joins TRBV21-1 to TRBJ1-5; the D call in the table, TRBD1, was not verified against the DNA. TRBV21-1 is tagged as a pseudogene. This CDR3 contains 19 residues. The CDR3 sequence is CASSKEGDRTPSSNQPQHF. The CDR3 DNA reads as TGTGCCAGCAGCAAAGAGGGTGACAGAACCCCCTCGTCCAATCAGCCCCAGCATTTT.

The chain employs TRBV14 and TRBJ2-1; TRBD2 matches at 10 bases. CDR3 length: 15 residues. V shed 1 base, J shed 4 bases, and the junction held 1 base outside the gene matches. Germline V CDR1 and CDR2: SGHDN, FVKESK. In DNA form, the CDR3 reads TGTGCCAGCAGCCAAGTAGCGGGGGGTTACAATGAGCAGTTCTTC. Residues: CASSQVAGGYNEQFF.

The chain recombines TRBV5-6 with TRBJ2-7; D gene ambiguous. Germline CDR1 is SGHDT and CDR2 is YYEEEE. Trimming pared 6 bases from V and 0 bases from J, leaving 13 bases between. The CDR3 contains 14 residues. CDR3 protein: CASTLLGDSYEQYF. The CDR3 bases are TGTGCCAGCACCCTTCTAGGCGACTCCTACGAGCAGTACTTC.

The genes are TRBV30 and TRBJ2-1, with TRBD2 as a possible D gene (6 bases). Germline values: CDR1 GTSNPN, CDR2 SVGIG (reference sequence). With 0 bases removed from V and 11 bases from J, the gap between germline ends came to 11 bases. The CDR3 has 12 residues. CDR3: CAWSVPAGKQFF. The DNA of the CDR3 is TGTGCCTGGAGTGTACCCGCGGGGAAGCAGTTCTTC.

This clone was detected a few times. The chain uses TRBV28 and TRBJ2-7; 9 positions match TRBD1. J was trimmed by 2 bases and V by 5 bases; bases with no gene match: 4. The germline V gene encodes CDR1 MDHEN and CDR2 SYDVKM. There are 14 residues in the CDR3. The DNA for the CDR3 is TGTGCCAGCAGTCTAAGACAGGGGGCCTACGAGCAGTACTTC. Its translation is CASSLRQGAYEQYF.

This chain uses TRBV11-2 with TRBJ2-5, with 7 bases matching TRBD1. Germline CDR1 and CDR2: SGHAT and FQNNGV. V lost 3 bases to trimming and J lost 5 bases; unmatched junction nucleotides: 6. The CDR3 is 14 residues long. Here the CDR3 DNA reads TGTGCCAGCAGCTTCAACAGGGGAGAGGAGACCCAGTACTTC. Residues: CASSFNRGEETQYF.

This clone has just one count. The chain couples TRBV2 to TRBJ1-6; 9 positions agree with TRBD1. The length of the CDR3 is 16 residues. The germline CDR1 and CDR2 sequences are SNHLY and FYNNEI. With V trimmed by 11 bases and J by 7 bases, 15 bases remained unmatched. CDR3 loop: CASEGTGSFRNSPLHF. The CDR3 DNA sequence: TGTGCCTCTGAGGGGACAGGGTCCTTTAGGAATTCACCCCTCCACTTT.

This sequence joins TRBV14 and TRBJ2-3, with D hard to call. Germline V gene data show CDR1 as SGHDN and CDR2 as FVKESK. Trimming left V 3 bases short and J 0 bases short, with 10 bases between. The CDR3 is 15 amino acids. This CDR3 reads CASSQQLVSTDTQYF. CDR3 nucleotides: TGTGCCAGCAGCCAGCAACTCGTTAGCACAGATACGCAGTATTTT. The full variable domain, in which reference TRBV14 and TRBJ2-3 provide the parts outside the CDR3, is EAGVTQFPSHSVIEKGQTVTLRCDPISGHDNLYWYRRVMGKEIKFLLHFVKESKQDESGMPNNRFLAERTGGTYSTLKVQPAELEDSGVYFCASSQQLVSTDTQYFGPGTRLTVL.

The chain is built from TRBV2 and TRBJ1-5; 7 bases line up with TRBD1. CDR1 and CDR2 from the germline V gene are SNHLY and FYNNEI. This CDR3 has 15 amino acids. J lost 4 bases, V lost 5 bases, and 8 bases had no gene match. The CDR3 region is CASSLDRRANQPQHF. Written as DNA, the CDR3 is TGTGCCAGCAGTCTGGACAGGCGAGCTAATCAGCCCCAGCATTTT.

The rearrangement uses TRBV20-1 and TRBJ1-5; D remains ambiguous. V lost 6 bases and J lost 9, with 9 bases in between. The CDR3 is 10 residues long. In germline, CDR1 is DFQATT, CDR2 SNEGSKA (reference sequence). The CDR3 protein is CSAGKRPQHF. CDR3 nucleotide sequence: TGCAGTGCCGGTAAAAGGCCCCAGCATTTT.

This chain links TRBV19 with TRBJ1-6, with TRBD1 identical over 9 bases. CDR3 size: 15 residues. Germline CDR1 reads LNHDA; CDR2 reads SQIVND (reference sequence). V lost 4 bases, J lost 10 bases, and 8 bases stayed unmatched. The CDR3 bases are TGTGCCAGTAGTACAGGGACAGGGTCGGGATCACCCCTCCACTTT. This codes for CASSTGTGSGSPLHF.

This clone was found many times. This chain connects TRBV3-1 (or the pseudogene TRBV3-2) to TRBJ2-1, with D possibly TRBD1 on 6 matching bases. Trimming took off 3 bases at V and 3 bases at J, with 18 bases between the two ends. Germline-derived CDR1 and CDR2 are LGHDT and YNNKEL (reference sequence). The CDR3 runs 17 residues. The CDR3 sequence is CASSQGAGPTYYNEQFF. The CDR3 DNA follows: TGTGCCAGCAGCCAGGGGGCAGGACCCACCTACTACAATGAGCAGTTCTTC.

The chain couples TRBV5-4 to TRBJ1-1, with D hard to call. Trimming pared 4 bases from V and 3 bases from J, leaving 16 bases between. Germline V CDR1 and CDR2: SGHNT, YYREEE (reference sequence). The CDR3 is made up of 15 amino acids. The CDR3 reads CASSPGGQFDTEAFF. The CDR3, as DNA: TGTGCCAGCAGCCCCGGAGGGCAGTTCGACACTGAAGCTTTCTTT.

CDR3 region: CAISVSQFNTGELFF. CDR3 bases: TGTGCCATCAGTGTATCACAATTTAACACCGGGGAGCTGTTTTTT. The V and J genes are TRBV10-3 and TRBJ2-2; D not certain. Trimming removed 4 bases at V and 2 bases at J, with 11 bases between. This CDR3 is 15 amino acids long. The germline V gene has CDR1 ENHRY and CDR2 SYGVKD.

The rearrangement links TRBV7-8 to TRBJ2-3; D remains ambiguous. Trimming stripped 2 bases from V and 1 base from J, with 16 bases between. Germline V gene sequence: CDR1 SGHVS, CDR2 FQNEAQ. This CDR3 has 17 amino acids. The DNA for the CDR3 is TGTGCCAGCAGCTTAAGGTTTGGGCAATCCGGCACAGATACGCAGTATTTT. It encodes CASSLRFGQSGTDTQYF.

V usage is TRBV10-3 and J usage is TRBJ1-4; 8 bases align to TRBD1. CDR3 length: 14 residues. Germline-derived CDR1 and CDR2 are ENHRY and SYGVKD. The trim removed 6 bases at V and 4 bases at J, leaving 4 bases unmatched. The CDR3 coding sequence is TGTGCCATCAGGCAGGGGGCTGGTAATGAAAAACTGTTTTTT. Its translation: CAIRQGAGNEKLFF.